Here is one T cell receptor beta chain with its context. The antigen it recognizes is unknown. The sample holds no much larger clone one base away, and base qualities are not on file. These data belong to a study of blood T cell repertoires in COVID-19 (dated by TCRdb to 2018 to 2021). Regarding the complete study: Samples from collaborators originated in the United States, Italy and Spain and spanned both the acute and convalescent phases of COVID-19. The prospective study material was composed of cDNA or gDNA derived from T cells, B-cell-depleted T cells, or PBMCs. Subjects who had been exposed to COVID-19, were actively infected with it, or had recovered from it provided the deeply sampled blood TCRbeta repertoires that made up the dataset. The repertoires were released in a freely available public database meant as a resource for research on the immune response to SARS-CoV-2. Samples were obtained from the ongoing ImmuneRACE study (first 160 participants) and from 1,200 or so subjects provided by 6 global collaborators. A de-identified subject ID, COVID-19 status, age in years and sex were almost always included in the sample metadata. Where available, HLA class I and class II types were obtained from metadata supplied by the sample provider rather than from assay-based typing. The investigation overall reported the following: How much clinical and demographic metadata was included differed by source and by participant, and the metadata was provided uncurated.

Samples from volunteer blood donors who had recovered from COVID-19 were contributed by a second Seattle source. The collaborating institutions used their own protocols to collect whole blood in K2EDTA tubes. For TCRbeta analysis, collaborators shipped samples as frozen whole blood, isolated PBMCs, or DNA extracted from either of those sample types. The immunoSEQ Assay, a bias-controlled multiplex PCR, was used to amplify TCRbeta CDR3 regions from genomic DNA. Regarding the original processing steps: The number of nucleated cells in each sample was estimated from the amplification of reference gene primers within the assay. To quantify the absolute abundance of each unique TCRbeta CDR3 rearrangement, sequence reads were collapsed and filtered. For each sample, productive Simpson clonality was calculated as the square root of Simpson's diversity index over productive rearrangements. TCRdb's version of the immuneACCESS table is confined to in-frame rearrangements and falls short of the full clone set. An unresolved V gene accounts for under half of the shortfall where checked; the remainder is of unknown origin. The D gene and trimming were derived from the DNA, and the V and J assignments and clone size from that table. For this sample there are some 300,000 clones; approximately 90% appear just once. Clones ranked in the top ten supply roughly 7% of the sample.

Taken from the germline V gene (reference sequence), the CDR1 and CDR2 loops are LNHDA and SQIVND. V lost 6 bases and J lost 6 bases, and the count of bases not matched to a germline gene is 11. The CDR3 covers 15 residues, taking in both the cysteine and the phenylalanine. Only the CDR3 portion is preserved as DNA: 45 bases, with reading frame beginning at the first base. This TCR was sampled from a woman in her 30s who had recovered from COVID-19. The sequenced material came from peripheral blood. The rearranged chain carries TRBV19 and TRBJ2-1; a stretch of 7 junction bases matches TRBD2. This receptor carries the CDR3 CASSYDWGGGNEQFF. The nucleotide sequence reads as follows: TGTGCCAGTAGCTATGACTGGGGGGGTGGCAATGAGCAGTTCTTC. Reference TRBV19 and TRBJ2-1 proteins supply the regions before and after the CDR3; the full variable domain is: DGGITQSPKYLFRKEGQNVTLSCEQNLNHDAMYWYRQDPGQGLRLIYYSQIVNDFQKGDIAEGYSVSREKKESFPLTVTSAQKNPTAFYLCASSYDWGGGNEQFFGPGTRLTVL.